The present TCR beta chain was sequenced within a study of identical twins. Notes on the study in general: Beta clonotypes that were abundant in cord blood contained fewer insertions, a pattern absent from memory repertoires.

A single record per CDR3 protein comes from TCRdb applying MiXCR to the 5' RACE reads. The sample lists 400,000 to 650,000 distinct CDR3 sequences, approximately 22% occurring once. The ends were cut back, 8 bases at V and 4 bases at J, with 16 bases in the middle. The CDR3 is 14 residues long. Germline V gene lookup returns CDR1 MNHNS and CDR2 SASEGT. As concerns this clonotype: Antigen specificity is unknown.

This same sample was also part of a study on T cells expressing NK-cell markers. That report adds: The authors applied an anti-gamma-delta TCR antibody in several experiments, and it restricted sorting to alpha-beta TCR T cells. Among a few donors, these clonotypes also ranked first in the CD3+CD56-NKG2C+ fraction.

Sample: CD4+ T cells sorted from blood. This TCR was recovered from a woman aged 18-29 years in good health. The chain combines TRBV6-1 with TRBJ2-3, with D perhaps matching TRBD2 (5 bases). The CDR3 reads CASGLTNNPDTQYF. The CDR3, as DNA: TGTGCCAGCGGACTGACCAATAACCCAGATACGCAGTATTTT.